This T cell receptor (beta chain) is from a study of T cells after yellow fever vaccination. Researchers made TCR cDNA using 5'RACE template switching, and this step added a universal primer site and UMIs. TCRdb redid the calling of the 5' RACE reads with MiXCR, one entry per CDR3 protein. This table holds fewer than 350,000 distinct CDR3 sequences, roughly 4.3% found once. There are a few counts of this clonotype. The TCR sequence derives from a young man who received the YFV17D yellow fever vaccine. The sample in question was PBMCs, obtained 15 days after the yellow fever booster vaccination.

The CDR3 region is CASSLGANARGGELFF. CDR3 sequence (DNA): TGTGCCAGCAGCTTAGGAGCTAACGCTAGAGGCGGGGAGCTGTTTTTT. V gene TRBV7-7 combines with J gene TRBJ2-2; D not resolved. The CDR3 loop spans 16 amino acids. Germline lookup yields CDR1 SSHAT and CDR2 FNYEAQ (reference sequence). Trimming took 1 base from V and 7 from J, leaving 16 bases between them.